This TCR beta chain derives from a study of CD8 T cells in Susac syndrome. This CDR3 has 17 amino acids. Trimming shortened V by 0 bases and J by 4 bases, and 17 bases separated the two germline ends. Controls were drawn from healthy donors and were matched for age and sex. A quantity of about 0.45 to 1 ug RNA underwent reverse transcription using random hexamers. Across 54 Vbeta and 13 Jbeta, immunoSEQ multiplex PCR amplified TCR beta CDR3. Each CDR3 protein gets one entry after TCRdb re-called the immunoSEQ multiplex PCR reads with MiXCR. The sample carries some 150,000 distinct CDR3 sequences, roughly 95% recorded once.

The sample comprised CD4+ T cells from PBMCs. The sequence was collected from a human donor in good health. J is TRBJ2-3 and V is TRBV23-1, with D perhaps being TRBD1 or TRBD2 (5 bases each). TRBV23-1 is an ORF for which the function is uncertain. CDR3 coding DNA: TGCGCCAGCAGTCAATCGGGGACCTCGAGAGACGCAGATACGCAGTATTTT. This encodes CASSQSGTSRDADTQYF.